This record looks at one T cell receptor beta chain sequence and its context. Its target is not known. The source of the sample is a study of blood T cells in healthy people across ages. Together with a sample-barcoded 5' primer, a J-beta primer mix was included in a second PCR lasting roughly 6 to 12 cycles. Each CDR3 protein gets one entry after TCRdb re-called the 5' RACE reads with MiXCR. The sample records about 1.8 million distinct CDR3 sequences, approximately 50% being singletons. Findings of the study overall: A greater number of naive CD4+ cells and higher diversity distinguished long-lived donors from aged donors.

The germline V and J ends were trimmed by 8 bases and 1 base, with 14 bases remaining between them. CDR1 is SNHLY, CDR2 FYNNEI, per germline. The CDR3 spans 14 residues. The origin of this receptor is a woman aged 40 to 50 in good health. Material for sequencing was blood. The rearrangement uses TRBV2 and TRBJ2-5; D is possibly TRBD2 (6 bases). The CDR3 here is CASGAGRGQETQYF. The CDR3, as DNA: TGTGCCAGCGGGGCTGGGCGGGGCCAAGAGACCCAGTACTTC.